Each of the 19 T cell receptor beta chains below was sequenced from the same sample in a study of T-cell memory formation after mild COVID-19. TCRdb redid the calling of the 5' RACE reads with MiXCR, one entry per CDR3 protein. The data contain 550,000 to 600,000 distinct CDR3 sequences, around a sixth of them singletons. The sample taken for sequencing was PBMCs or a T cell subset sorted from them (not recorded which). The receptors come from an adult woman who had mild COVID-19 (a few samples of this study predate the infection). Cell type and time point are not known.

J is TRBJ1-2 and V is TRBV5-1; possibly TRBD1 for D (5 bases). V shed 4 bases and J shed 4 bases, with 14 bases lying between them. The CDR3 is made up of 14 amino acids. The germline gives CDR1 SGHRS, CDR2 YFSETQ. In nucleotides, the CDR3 is TGCGCCAGCAGCCCCTCGAGCGACAGCTATGGCTACACCTTC. Amino acids: CASSPSSDSYGYTF.

The chain has TRBV9 and TRBJ2-2; 16 bases fit TRBD2. The CDR3 contains 19 residues. Germline V gene data show CDR1 as SGDLS and CDR2 as YYNGEE. V lost 3 bases, J lost 5 bases, and 10 bases stayed unmatched. CDR3 amino acids: CASSALGTSGRVWTGELFF. In DNA, the CDR3 is TGTGCCAGCAGCGCTCTAGGGACTAGCGGGAGGGTGTGGACCGGGGAGCTGTTTTTT.

V is TRBV3-1 and J is TRBJ2-7, with 7 bases lining up with TRBD1. Looked up from germline, CDR1 is LGHDT and CDR2 is YNNKEL (reference sequence). Unmatched junction bases numbered 11, after V lost 4 bases and J lost 2 bases. This CDR3 has 16 residues. The CDR3 spells CASSPPGTGVTYEQYF. The DNA of the CDR3 is TGTGCCAGCAGCCCGCCCGGAACAGGGGTTACCTACGAGCAGTACTTC.

The chain recombines TRBV6-2 or TRBV6-3 with TRBJ2-5, with TRBD2 identical over 8 bases. The CDR3 has 16 amino acids. Germline-derived CDR1 and CDR2 are MNHEY and SVGEGT. The V and J ends lost 6 bases and 1 base, in that order; junction bases with no gene match: 10. In nucleotides, the CDR3 is TGTGCCAGCAGAATTTTAGCGGGAACCATCCAAGAGACCCAGTACTTC. Translating gives CASRILAGTIQETQYF.

This clonotype was picked up a small number of times. CDR3 nucleotides: TGCGCCAGCAGCCAAGATGGGCTACCGGACAGGGGGAACACTGAAGCTTTCTTT. This translates into CASSQDGLPDRGNTEAFF. V is TRBV4-1 and J is TRBJ1-1; 9 nucleotides align to TRBD1. V shed 0 bases, J shed 1 base, and the junction held 9 bases outside the gene matches. The CDR3 is made up of 18 amino acids. Germline CDR1 and CDR2: MGHRA and YSYEKL.

This clonotype was detected only a few times. The chain has TRBV24-1 and TRBJ2-7; TRBD2 matches at 9 bases. The germline V gene has CDR1 KGHDR and CDR2 SFDVKD. V trimming: 3 bases; J trimming: 1 base; junction bases outside the gene matches: 3. CDR3 length equals 15 residues. For the CDR3, the DNA is TGTGCCACCAGTGATCCCAGCGGGAGGTCCTACGAGCAGTACTTC. It encodes CATSDPSGRSYEQYF.

CDR3 sequence reads: CATRPDSGNTIYF. The CDR3 DNA sequence: TGTGCCACCAGACCGGACTCTGGAAACACCATATATTTT. The chain employs TRBV10-3 and TRBJ1-3; D gene uncertain. This CDR3 spans 13 amino acids. V lost 10 bases and J lost 0, with 10 bases in between. Germline V lookup: CDR1 ENHRY, CDR2 SYGVKD.

This clonotype came up a few times. The J gene is TRBJ2-7, the V gene TRBV5-1, with a tentative D call TRBD2 (6 bases). Germline loops: CDR1 SGHRS, CDR2 YFSETQ. Trimming shortened V by 1 base and J by 1 base, and 18 bases separated the two germline ends. The CDR3 totals 17 residues. CDR3 nucleotide sequence: TGCGCCAGCAGCTTGATTGTTCGGCTAGCGCTTTCCTACGAGCAGTACTTC. Translated: CASSLIVRLALSYEQYF.

There are many counts of this clonotype. The V call is TRBV5-6, the J call TRBJ2-3; no clear D gene. V was shortened by 5 bases and J by 2 bases, with 12 bases between the two germline ends. The CDR3 loop spans 14 amino acids. CDR1 SGHDT and CDR2 YYEEEE come from the germline V gene. Written as DNA, the CDR3 is TGTGCCAGCAGGTCGGGCAGAGTCACAGATACGCAGTATTTT. Its protein is CASRSGRVTDTQYF.

Only a few counts were recorded for this clonotype. This chain connects TRBV5-1 to TRBJ2-7, with D uncertain. Germline V gives CDR1 SGHRS, CDR2 YFSETQ. CDR3 size: 12 residues. The germline V and J ends were trimmed by 2 bases and 3 bases, with 6 bases remaining between them. The CDR3 DNA is TGCGCCAGCAGCTTCATGGGCTACGAGCAGTACTTC. Its translation: CASSFMGYEQYF.

This sequence joins TRBV12-3 or TRBV12-4 and TRBJ1-1, with a tentative D call TRBD1 (5 bases). The V gene lost 5 bases and the J gene lost 8 bases, with 15 bases spanning the gap. This CDR3 has 13 amino acids. The CDR3, as DNA: TGTGCCAGCAGTATGGGGGGGAAGGCCGAAGCTTTCTTT. Its translation is CASSMGGKAEAFF.

The rearrangement links TRBV27 to TRBJ1-6; tentative D call: TRBD1 (6 bases). CDR1 and CDR2 (germline): MNHEY, SMNVEV (reference sequence). The CDR3 loop spans 15 amino acids. Trimming took off 7 bases at V and 7 bases at J, with 17 bases between the two ends. The CDR3 DNA follows: TGTGCCAGCACCCTCGAGGGGACACCAAATTCACCCCTCCACTTT. Protein product: CASTLEGTPNSPLHF.

This clonotype came up a few times. This chain joins TRBV6-1 and TRBJ2-7, with 7 positions matching TRBD2. The CDR3 consists of 12 residues. Germline CDR1 reads MNHNS; CDR2 reads SASEGT. Trimming at V came to 10 bases and at J to 0 bases, leaving 3 bases not matched to a gene. As DNA, the CDR3 is TGTGCCACCTGGGACTACTCCTACGAGCAGTACTTC. Translating gives CATWDYSYEQYF.

The sample holds a few counts of this clonotype. The J gene is TRBJ2-3, the V gene TRBV15; D is ambiguous. The germline CDR1 and CDR2 sequences are LNHNV and YYDKDF (reference sequence). Trimming took 0 bases from V and 0 from J, leaving 7 bases between them. The CDR3 contains 15 residues. Here the CDR3 reads CATSREAYSTDTQYF. CDR3 in DNA: TGTGCCACCAGCAGAGAAGCCTACAGCACAGATACGCAGTATTTT.

This chain's CDR3 is CSAPNPQRRELFF. DNA for the CDR3: TGCAGTGCTCCTAACCCTCAACGCCGGGAGCTGTTTTTT. The chain carries TRBV20-1 and TRBJ2-2; no clear D gene. Germline CDR1 and CDR2: DFQATT and SNEGSKA (reference sequence). CDR3 length equals 13 residues. Trimming removed 5 bases from V and 9 bases from J, with 16 bases in between.

This clonotype has ten or more counts. Relative to the germline gene, one junction end is altered; a read error may explain this. This chain connects TRBV5-1 to TRBJ2-5, with unresolved D. CDR3 length equals 14 residues. Germline loops: CDR1 SGHRS, CDR2 YFSETQ. DNA of the CDR3: TGTGCCAGCAGCTTAGGTCCCAGCCAAGAGACCCAGTACTTC. Encoded protein: CASSLGPSQETQYF.

The chain has TRBV5-1 and TRBJ1-5, with D possibly matching TRBD1 (6 bases). CDR1 and CDR2 (germline): SGHRS, YFSETQ. This CDR3 region has 15 residues. V lost 4 bases to trimming and J lost 6 bases, with 17 bases between them. As DNA, the CDR3 is TGCGCCAGCAGCCCCGAGGGGGGTCGCGTTCAGCCCCAGCATTTT. Encoded protein: CASSPEGGRVQPQHF.

This clonotype was detected only a few times. The J gene is TRBJ2-3, the V gene TRBV5-6, with D possibly matching TRBD2 (6 bases). V was pared by 1 base and J by 10 bases, with 19 bases between. From germline, CDR1 is SGHDT and CDR2 YYEEEE. This CDR3 spans 15 amino acids. The DNA for the CDR3 is TGTGCCAGCAGCTTGAATGGGGGGATAAACGCTGCGCAGTATTTT. This translates into CASSLNGGINAAQYF. The whole variable domain, remainder taken from reference TRBV5-6 and TRBJ2-3, is DAGVTQSPTHLIKTRGQQVTLRCSPKSGHDTVSWYQQALGQGPQFIFQYYEEEERQRGNFPDRFSGHQFPNYSSELNVNALLLGDSALYLCASSLNGGINAAQYFGPGTRLTVL.

This clonotype was counted between two and nine times. The chain uses TRBV7-9 and TRBJ2-3; 11 bases line up with TRBD2. The length of the CDR3 is 20 residues. The ends lost 4 bases at V and 3 bases at J; junction bases unmatched: 18. The germline V gene has CDR1 SEHNR and CDR2 FQNEAQ (reference sequence). The CDR3 reads CASSSPLAGGPMAFTDTQYF. The CDR3 DNA reads TGTGCCAGCAGCTCGCCATTAGCGGGGGGGCCTATGGCGTTTACAGATACGCAGTATTTT.